Below are 8 T cell receptor beta chains sequenced from a single sample in a study of T-cell memory formation after mild COVID-19. TCRdb re-called the 5' RACE reads through MiXCR, storing one row per CDR3 protein. The sample consists of hundreds of thousands of distinct CDR3 sequences, roughly 20% of them appearing once. The sequenced material came from PBMCs or a T cell subset sorted from them (not recorded which). These receptor sequences come from an adult woman who had mild COVID-19 (a few samples of this study predate the infection). Cell type and time point are not known.

V usage is TRBV7-3 and J usage is TRBJ2-1; D gene uncertain. Germline V CDR1 and CDR2: SGHTA, FQGTGA. With 3 bases removed from V and 0 bases from J, the gap between germline ends came to 6 bases. The CDR3 sequence is 14 residues long. CDR3 bases: TGTGCCAGCAGCTTCGGCTACTCCTACAATGAGCAGTTCTTC. Its protein product is CASSFGYSYNEQFF.

This clonotype was detected only a few times. The chain is built from TRBV4-2 and TRBJ2-3; D gene unclear. The CDR3 length is 16 residues. The germline gives CDR1 LGHNA, CDR2 YNFKEQ. With 3 bases removed from V and 3 bases from J, the gap between germline ends came to 16 bases. CDR3 sequence (DNA): TGTGCCAGCAGCCACGGACGAGTGGCTAGGACAGATACGCAGTATTTT. It translates to CASSHGRVARTDTQYF.

The chain joins TRBV5-7 to TRBJ1-2; D remains unclear. TRBV5-7 is flagged as an ORF with uncertain function. With 5 bases removed from V and 4 bases from J, the gap between germline ends came to 12 bases. This CDR3 has 13 residues. In DNA, the CDR3 is TGTGCCAGCAGAACCCGGCGGGGCTATGGCTACACCTTC. Amino acid sequence: CASRTRRGYGYTF.

This clonotype was detected many times. The gene calls are TRBV12-3 or TRBV12-4 and TRBJ2-5; 7 bases align to TRBD1. The V segment lost 5 bases and the J segment 5 bases; nucleotides outside the gene matches: 8. The CDR3 has 14 residues. The CDR3, as DNA: TGTGCCAGCAGTCTCTCGGACAGGAGGGAGACCCAGTACTTC. It codes for CASSLSDRRETQYF.

The chain is built from TRBV30 and TRBJ2-3; 9 positions match TRBD1. Trimming cost V 2 bases and J 4 bases; bases outside gene matches: 10. The CDR3 spans 16 residues. Looked up from germline, CDR1 is GTSNPN and CDR2 is SVGIG (reference sequence). The CDR3 loop reads CAWSRTRDRAADTQYF. CDR3 bases: TGTGCCTGGAGTCGTACGCGGGACAGGGCAGCAGATACGCAGTATTTT.

This clonotype was observed at least ten times. The V gene is TRBV4-1, the J gene TRBJ2-1, with 9 positions matching TRBD1. Germline loops: CDR1 MGHRA, CDR2 YSYEKL. The CDR3 consists of 17 residues. V dropped 0 bases and J dropped 4; count of bases not matched to a gene: 7. The DNA for the CDR3 is TGCGCCAGCAGCCAAGACCCGGGACAGGGCACTTACAATGAGCAGTTCTTC. Translation: CASSQDPGQGTYNEQFF.

This chain uses TRBV5-5 with TRBJ1-1; 9 bases align to TRBD1. V gave up 4 bases and J gave up 1 base; unmatched junction bases: 11. Per the germline V gene, CDR1 is SGHKS and CDR2 is YYEKEE (reference sequence). The CDR3 consists of 17 residues. The CDR3 here is CASSPGQGRNPNTEAFF. CDR3 coding DNA: TGTGCCAGCAGCCCCGGACAGGGGAGGAATCCGAACACTGAAGCTTTCTTT.

This clonotype has only a few counts. The chain combines TRBV7-3 with TRBJ2-1, with D maybe TRBD2 (5 bases). The CDR3 has 16 amino acids. Germline CDR1 and CDR2: SGHTA and FQGTGA. Trimming stripped 1 base from V and 0 bases from J, with 10 bases between. This chain's CDR3 is CASSLIPGSSYNEQFF. The CDR3 bases are TGTGCCAGCAGCTTAATTCCGGGGAGCTCCTACAATGAGCAGTTCTTC. The variable domain in full, completed from reference TRBV7-3 and TRBJ2-1, reads GAGVSQTPSNKVTEKGKYVELRCDPISGHTALYWYRQSLGQGPEFLIYFQGTGAADDSGLPNDRFFAVRPEGSVSTLKIQRTERGDSAVYLCASSLIPGSSYNEQFFGPGTRLTVL.